This T cell receptor (beta chain) was captured by sequencing in a study of blood T cells in healthy people across ages. This clonotype was picked up a small number of times. A second 7 to 11 cycle PCR used barcoded and J-beta primers. A template-switch adaptor that had 12 random nucleotides put a tag on each cDNA molecule. MiXCR was run by TCRdb on the 5' RACE reads, yielding one entry per CDR3 protein. The table lists hundreds of thousands of distinct CDR3 sequences, around 24% of them singletons. Another study also made use of these data, one on T cells of mothers and their children.

The source material was blood. The source is a boy under 18 in good health.

The CDR3 DNA reads TGCAGCGTTGAAGTCGAGGGTTGGGACCGAGAGACCCAGTACTTC. It yields the protein CSVEVEGWDRETQYF. The chain uses TRBV29-1 and TRBJ2-5, with D perhaps TRBD1 or TRBD2 (5 bases each). The CDR3 is 15 residues long. Germline lookup yields CDR1 SQVTM and CDR2 ANQGSEA. V lost 1 base and J lost 4, with 16 bases in between.